Presented here are 16 T cell receptor beta chains from one specimen sequenced in a study of cytomegalovirus exposure and HLA in healthy donors listed by TCRdb under 2017. Library construction relied on the immunoSEQ multiplex PCR assay. The multiplex PCR relied on a mix of 60 forward primers for TCR Vbeta segments and 13 reverse primers for TCR Jbeta segments. The immuneACCESS repertoire file appears here via TCRdb, limited to in-frame rearrangements. These files lack a portion of the clones; in checked studies, under half of the deficit traces to unresolved V genes, and the cause of the others is not known. Counted in this sample were approximately 160,000 clones; around 65% of them appeared once. The ten biggest clones cover about 2.9% of the sample. The sample comprised PBMCs. The receptors come from a woman aged 40-49 years in good health and CMV-seropositive.

This chain connects TRBV4-3 to TRBJ1-2, with D possibly being TRBD1 (5 bases). The CDR3 loop spans 14 amino acids. V shed 0 bases and J shed 5 bases, with 10 bases lying between them. Germline V lookup: CDR1 LGHNA, CDR2 YSLEER. The CDR3 bases are TGCGCCAGCAGCCAAGATCAACAGGCGTATGGCTACACCTTC. Translated: CASSQDQQAYGYTF.

The chain combines TRBV12-5 with TRBJ2-2, with TRBD1 matching 11 bases. The CDR3 spans 16 residues. With V trimmed by 5 bases and J by 5 bases, 7 bases remained unmatched. Germline CDR1 and CDR2: LGHNT and FRNRAP. CDR3 amino acids: CASGIGQGAGTGELFF. CDR3 sequence (DNA): TGTGCTAGTGGTATCGGACAGGGGGCGGGAACCGGGGAGCTGTTTTTT.

This chain connects TRBV5-1 to TRBJ2-5; 7 bases fit TRBD2. This CDR3 spans 15 amino acids. Germline V gene data show CDR1 as SGHRS and CDR2 as YFSETQ. With 4 bases clipped from V and 3 bases from J, the junction kept 9 bases outside the gene matches. In DNA form, the CDR3 reads TGCGCCAGCAGCCCGGTTAGCAGCGGGAAAGAGACCCAGTACTTC. Protein sequence: CASSPVSSGKETQYF.

The CDR3 DNA reads as TGTGCCAGCAGCTTAGGCGGTGAAGCTTTCTTT. Residues: CASSLGGEAFF. The chain has TRBV11-2 and TRBJ1-1; D call uncertain. CDR3 length equals 11 residues. Germline assignment: CDR1 SGHAT and CDR2 FQNNGV. V was pared by 1 base and J by 7 bases, with 4 bases between.

This chain connects TRBV18 to TRBJ1-2; D unresolved. Germline V CDR1 and CDR2: KGHSH, LQKENI. This CDR3 spans 13 amino acids. Trimming left V 0 bases short and J 10 bases short, with 12 bases between. The CDR3: CASSPPGRVHYTF. For the CDR3, the DNA is TGTGCCAGCTCACCACCGGGGAGGGTACACTACACCTTC.

This rearrangement joins TRBV14 to TRBJ2-7; TRBD1 matches 8 bases. The CDR3 runs to 15 residues. Germline CDR1 reads SGHDN; CDR2 reads FVKESK. V dropped 0 bases and J dropped 5; count of bases not matched to a gene: 6. CDR3 sequence (DNA): TGTGCCAGCAGCCAAGATACGGGGACAGGCGACGAGCAGTACTTC. As protein: CASSQDTGTGDEQYF.

The V call is TRBV9, the J call TRBJ1-2, with TRBD1 matching over 9 bases. Trimming removed 4 bases from V and 5 bases from J; junction bases left unmatched: 12. The germline gives CDR1 SGDLS, CDR2 YYNGEE. The CDR3 is made up of 16 amino acids. CDR3 coding DNA: TGTGCCAGCAGCCCAAGTTCGGACAGGGGAGTTTATGGCTACACCTTC. Its protein is CASSPSSDRGVYGYTF. Based on the CDR3 plus reference TRBV9 and TRBJ1-2, the full variable domain is DSGVTQTPKHLITATGQRVTLRCSPRSGDLSVYWYQQSLDQGLQFLIQYYNGEERAKGNILERFSAQQFPDLHSELNLSSLELGDSALYFCASSPSSDRGVYGYTFGSGTRLTVV.

This clone occurred a few times. The CDR3 coding sequence is TGTGCCAGCAGTCACAGGGGGGGGGCTTTCTTT. Translation: CASSHRGGAFF. The V call is TRBV28, the J call TRBJ1-1, with 8 bases fitting TRBD1. Germline CDR1 and CDR2: MDHEN and SYDVKM. V trimming: 5 bases; J trimming: 11 bases; junction bases outside the gene matches: 4. The CDR3 spans 11 residues.

CDR3 sequence (DNA): TGTGCCAGCAGAGCCCCGGGACAGGGTGATGGCTACACCTTC. As protein: CASRAPGQGDGYTF. V gene TRBV28 combines with J gene TRBJ1-2, with 9 nucleotides matching TRBD1. The CDR3 runs to 14 residues. V trimming: 6 bases; J trimming: 6 bases; junction bases outside the gene matches: 8. The germline V gene encodes CDR1 MDHEN and CDR2 SYDVKM.

The chain employs TRBV15 and TRBJ2-7; 14 positions agree with TRBD2. The V gene's germline CDR1 is LNHNV and CDR2 YYDKDF (reference sequence). This CDR3 is built from 20 residues. The V segment lost 3 bases and the J segment 7 bases; nucleotides outside the gene matches: 20. The DNA for the CDR3 is TGTGCCACCAGCAGGGGGATTGGGACTAGCGGGAGTCCCTTGACGGGGGAGCAGTACTTC. Protein: CATSRGIGTSGSPLTGEQYF.

V is TRBV7-2 and J is TRBJ2-7; TRBD1 matches at 9 bases. The J segment lost 2 bases and the V segment lost 5 bases, leaving 4 bases of the junction unmatched. CDR3 length: 14 residues. From germline, CDR1 is SGHTA and CDR2 FQGNSA. The CDR3 bases are TGTGCCAGCAGCATAGGACAGGGGACCTACGAGCAGTACTTC. Residues: CASSIGQGTYEQYF.

This chain uses TRBV4-1 with TRBJ2-3; 10 nucleotides match TRBD1. The germline gives CDR1 MGHRA, CDR2 YSYEKL. This CDR3 is built from 20 residues. J gave up 0 bases and V 3 bases, and 15 bases lay outside the gene matches. CDR3 bases: TGCGCCAGCAGCCAGTCACCTCCGGGACAGGGGCTAGGCAGCACAGATACGCAGTATTTT. Its translation: CASSQSPPGQGLGSTDTQYF.

The chain joins TRBV7-9 to TRBJ2-1; tentatively, D is TRBD1 (5 bases). The CDR3 runs to 13 residues. Trimming pared 2 bases from V and 8 bases from J, leaving 10 bases between. Germline V gives CDR1 SEHNR, CDR2 FQNEAQ (reference sequence). DNA of the CDR3: TGTGCCAGCAGCTTAAACAGGTTAGATGAGCAGTTCTTC. This gives the protein CASSLNRLDEQFF.

This clone showed up just a few times. The genes are TRBV19 and TRBJ1-2; D gene ambiguous. Germline-derived CDR1 and CDR2 are LNHDA and SQIVND (reference sequence). V was clipped by 3 bases and J by 3 bases, with 8 bases between them. This CDR3 is built from 13 residues. The CDR3 DNA sequence: TGTGCCAGTAGTATGGTGACACACTATGGCTACACCTTC. It is translated as CASSMVTHYGYTF.

V is TRBV6-1 and J is TRBJ1-1; 8 positions match TRBD1. The junction had 2 bases not matched to a gene; V was cut back by 5 bases and J by 0 bases. This CDR3 has 14 amino acids. Germline V gives CDR1 MNHNS, CDR2 SASEGT. The CDR3 region is CASSLTGVNTEAFF. The CDR3 coding sequence is TGTGCCAGCAGTCTGACAGGGGTGAACACTGAAGCTTTCTTT.

J is TRBJ2-7 and V is TRBV5-6; the match to TRBD2 covers 9 bases. The germline CDR1 and CDR2 sequences are SGHDT and YYEEEE. This CDR3 has 14 amino acids. Germline trimming cut 3 bases from V and 3 bases from J; bases unmatched to any gene: 4. The CDR3 DNA follows: TGTGCCAGCAGCTGGACTAGCGAGAGCTACGAGCAGTACTTC. This codes for CASSWTSESYEQYF.